The 7 T cell receptor beta chains listed next were all sequenced from one sample in a study of OX40 agonist ivuxolimab in advanced cancers. Produced via immunoSEQ multiplex PCR; TCRdb's table is partial and in-frame only. The sample lists around 70,000 clones, about 83% occurring once. The sequencing here drew on CD4+ or CD8+ T cells sorted from blood, taken in a trial of the OX40 agonist ivuxolimab. These receptors all stem from an adult with an advanced solid tumor such as melanoma, head and neck, liver or kidney cancer.

The V call is TRBV5-1, the J call TRBJ2-3; the match to TRBD1 covers 8 bases. After removal of 2 bases from V and 3 bases from J, the junction contained 2 bases not matched to a gene. This CDR3 has 14 amino acids. Germline assignment: CDR1 SGHRS and CDR2 YFSETQ. The CDR3 region has the DNA TGCGCCAGCAGCTTAGACAGGGGAACAGATACGCAGTATTTT. Translated, it gives CASSLDRGTDTQYF. The whole variable domain, remainder taken from reference TRBV5-1 and TRBJ2-3, is KAGVTQTPRYLIKTRGQQVTLSCSPISGHRSVSWYQQTPGQGLQFLFEYFSETQRNKGNFPGRFSGRQFSNSRSEMNVSTLELGDSALYLCASSLDRGTDTQYFGPGTRLTVL.

The CDR3 loop reads CASSDGTSYEQYF. The CDR3 DNA reads as TGTGCCAGCAGTGACGGGACTAGCTACGAGCAGTACTTC. V usage is TRBV6-1 and J usage is TRBJ2-7; the match to TRBD2 covers 8 bases. The germline V gene has CDR1 MNHNS and CDR2 SASEGT. The junction had 1 base not matched to a gene; V was cut back by 3 bases and J by 3 bases. This CDR3 is built from 13 residues.

This clone has just a few counts. The chain uses TRBV2 and TRBJ1-2; the match to TRBD1 covers 11 bases. The CDR3 is 14 amino acids. Germline CDR1 is SNHLY and CDR2 is FYNNEI. V trimming: 6 bases; J trimming: 8 bases; junction bases outside the gene matches: 8. The CDR3 loop reads CASRTRGTGGGYTF. CDR3 nucleotides: TGTGCCAGCAGGACCCGTGGGACAGGGGGGGGCTACACCTTC.

The CDR3 loop is CASSSTGGNEKLFF. The CDR3 region has the DNA TGTGCCAGCAGCTCGACAGGGGGGAATGAAAAACTGTTTTTT. The chain has TRBV7-9 and TRBJ1-4; 9 bases map to TRBD1. This CDR3 has 14 amino acids. From germline, CDR1 is SEHNR and CDR2 FQNEAQ (reference sequence). V gave up 4 bases and J gave up 5 bases; unmatched junction bases: 2.

V gene TRBV30 combines with J gene TRBJ1-2; D is uncertain. This CDR3 contains 14 residues. Germline V gene sequence: CDR1 GTSNPN, CDR2 SVGIG (reference sequence). V lost 1 base to trimming and J lost 2 bases, with 11 bases between them. The CDR3 nucleotides are TGTGCCTGGAGTGGAGGCGGCCTGAACTATGGCTACACCTTC. Its protein product is CAWSGGGLNYGYTF. The full variable domain, completed using reference TRBV30 and TRBJ1-2, is SQTIHQWPATLVQPVGSPLSLECTVEGTSNPNLYWYRQAAGRGLQLLFYSVGIGQISSEVPQNLSASRPQDRQFILSSKKLLLSDSGFYLCAWSGGGLNYGYTFGSGTRLTVV.

V and J are TRBV5-1 and TRBJ2-2; no clear D gene. This CDR3 is 14 amino acids long. Germline V gives CDR1 SGHRS, CDR2 YFSETQ. V shed 6 bases and J shed 4 bases, with 13 bases lying between them. In DNA, the CDR3 is TGCGCCAGCACTCTACGGGCCTTCACCGGGGAGCTGTTTTTT. It translates to CASTLRAFTGELFF.

The chain couples TRBV7-8 to TRBJ1-1; D call uncertain. The V and J ends lost 5 bases and 1 base respectively, with 8 bases between them. Looked up from germline, CDR1 is SGHVS and CDR2 is FQNEAQ. The CDR3 runs to 13 residues. In DNA, the CDR3 is TGTGCCAGCAGCCTTCAATCGAACACTGAAGCTTTCTTT. Translated, it gives CASSLQSNTEAFF.